One sample yielded the 15 T cell receptor beta chains listed below, sequenced in a study of glioma-infiltrating T cells after dendritic cell vaccination. Time point reported: after dendritic cell vaccination, including at tumor progression/relapse. Sequencing used immunoSEQ multiplex PCR; TCRdb keeps in-frame clones, though not all of them. The top ten hold approximately 10% of the sample, which has tens of thousands of clones, roughly nine tenths seen once. The sample here was blood, taken after dendritic cell vaccination. Receptor source: a human donor with glioblastoma.

This clone was counted only a few times. The rearrangement joins TRBV30 to TRBJ1-4; maybe TRBD1 (5 bases). The CDR3 loop spans 12 amino acids. Germline values: CDR1 GTSNPN, CDR2 SVGIG (reference sequence). V lost 0 bases and J 8 bases, leaving 7 bases between the germline ends. This CDR3 reads CAWSVSGEKLFF. For the CDR3, the DNA is TGTGCCTGGAGTGTATCAGGGGAAAAACTGTTTTTT.

The V gene is TRBV25-1, the J gene TRBJ1-2; no definite D call. CDR1 MGHDK and CDR2 SYGVNS come from the germline V gene. Trimming cost V 6 bases and J 8 bases, with 19 bases left between them. The CDR3 length is 14 residues. The CDR3 region has the DNA TGTGCCAGCAGCGGAGGGCTATCAATCGACGGCTACACCTTC. Its translation: CASSGGLSIDGYTF.

This chain links TRBV30 with TRBJ1-1, with D tentatively TRBD1 (6 bases). This CDR3 has 12 amino acids. Germline-derived CDR1 and CDR2 are GTSNPN and SVGIG (reference sequence). Trimming left V 0 bases short and J 7 bases short, with 9 bases between. The CDR3 DNA reads as TGTGCCTGGAGTGTACAGGGTGGTGAAGCTTTCTTT. As protein: CAWSVQGGEAFF. Full variable domain (rest looked up from reference TRBV30 and TRBJ1-1): SQTIHQWPATLVQPVGSPLSLECTVEGTSNPNLYWYRQAAGRGLQLLFYSVGIGQISSEVPQNLSASRPQDRQFILSSKKLLLSDSGFYLCAWSVQGGEAFFGQGTRLTVV.

The chain joins TRBV9 to TRBJ2-1; 7 nucleotides align to TRBD2. In germline, CDR1 is SGDLS, CDR2 YYNGEE. This CDR3 has 16 residues. Germline trimming cut 0 bases from V and 0 bases from J; bases unmatched to any gene: 3. This CDR3 reads CASSVVAGVSYNEQFF. The CDR3 DNA is TGTGCCAGCAGCGTAGTCGCGGGGGTCTCCTACAATGAGCAGTTCTTC.

This chain joins TRBV5-1 and TRBJ2-5, with 11 bases identical to TRBD2. Near its end, the DNA agrees better with TRBJ2-7, so the J call may be wrong. Germline V gene sequence: CDR1 SGHRS, CDR2 YFSETQ. The length of the CDR3 is 14 residues. CDR3 residues: CASSSTSGSYEQYF. The CDR3 nucleotides are TGCGCCAGCAGCTCAACTAGCGGGAGTTACGAGCAGTACTTC.

This clone was recorded only once. Other nucleotide sequences from this sample produce the same CDR3. The J gene is TRBJ1-2, the V gene TRBV7-2, with D possibly being TRBD1 (6 bases). V was trimmed by 3 bases and J by 5 bases, leaving 10 bases between them. There are 13 residues in the CDR3. Germline-derived CDR1 and CDR2 are SGHTA and FQGNSA. Written as DNA, the CDR3 is TGTGCCAGCAGCTTGGGGCAGGGGTATGGCTACACCTTC. Amino acids: CASSLGQGYGYTF.

The rearrangement links TRBV5-4 to TRBJ2-7; D may be TRBD1 (5 bases). CDR3 length: 14 amino acids. The germline V and J ends were trimmed by 4 bases and 2 bases, with 13 bases remaining between them. Looked up from germline, CDR1 is SGHNT and CDR2 is YYREEE (reference sequence). DNA of the CDR3: TGTGCCAGCAGCCCGACAGTGGTACCCTACGAGCAGTACTTC. The encoded protein is CASSPTVVPYEQYF.

This clone was seen only a few times. The V and J genes are TRBV18 and TRBJ1-1, with 7 positions matching TRBD1. J was trimmed by 10 bases and V by 2 bases; bases with no gene match: 7. The CDR3 length is 13 residues. Germline loops: CDR1 KGHSH, CDR2 LQKENI. The CDR3 is CASSPDRAVGAFF. The CDR3 region has the DNA TGTGCCAGCTCACCAGACAGGGCGGTAGGAGCTTTCTTT.

This chain joins TRBV7-2 and TRBJ1-1, with D unresolved. CDR3 size: 13 residues. Trimming shortened V by 2 bases and J by 7 bases, and 11 bases separated the two germline ends. The germline gives CDR1 SGHTA, CDR2 FQGNSA. The CDR3 DNA is TGTGCCAGCAGCTTATACCTGGCAGTTGAAGCTTTCTTT. Translating gives CASSLYLAVEAFF.

The chain recombines TRBV9 with TRBJ2-2; 9 nucleotides agree with TRBD2. The germline CDR1 and CDR2 sequences are SGDLS and YYNGEE. CDR3 size: 16 residues. V was clipped by 0 bases and J by 3 bases; unmatched bases: 3. CDR3 region: CASSVGAGGDTGELFF. The CDR3 nucleotides read TGTGCCAGCAGCGTAGGTGCGGGGGGGGACACCGGGGAGCTGTTTTTT. Looking up the rest from reference TRBV9 and TRBJ2-2 gives the full variable domain: DSGVTQTPKHLITATGQRVTLRCSPRSGDLSVYWYQQSLDQGLQFLIQYYNGEERAKGNILERFSAQQFPDLHSELNLSSLELGDSALYFCASSVGAGGDTGELFFGEGSRLTVL.

This clone has a single count. The V call is TRBV7-7, the J call TRBJ2-5; TRBD1 aligns across 9 bases. Germline-derived CDR1 and CDR2 are SSHAT and FNYEAQ (reference sequence). This CDR3 comprises 14 residues. Trimming at V came to 4 bases and at J to 5 bases, leaving 5 bases not matched to a gene. The CDR3 here is CASSYGQGSETQYF. Here the CDR3 DNA reads TGTGCCAGCAGCTACGGACAGGGGTCCGAGACCCAGTACTTC.

The chain links TRBV7-9 to TRBJ1-5; D is unresolved. The CDR3 has 15 amino acids. The V gene's germline CDR1 is SEHNR and CDR2 FQNEAQ (reference sequence). Trimming removed 5 bases at V and 0 bases at J, with 11 bases between. CDR3 sequence: CASSPVGDSNQPQHF. The DNA for the CDR3 is TGTGCCAGCAGCCCAGTCGGGGATAGCAATCAGCCCCAGCATTTT.

The V and J genes are TRBV6-5 and TRBJ1-1; TRBD1 matches 9 bases. CDR1 is MNHEY, CDR2 SVGAGI, per germline. The trim removed 6 bases at V and 6 bases at J, leaving 8 bases unmatched. The CDR3 sequence is 14 residues long. CDR3 coding DNA: TGTGCCAGCAGGTACACAGGGGGCGTTTCTGAAGCTTTCTTT. This gives the protein CASRYTGGVSEAFF.

The chain combines TRBV9 with TRBJ2-7, with D hard to call. This CDR3 comprises 15 residues. The germline CDR1 and CDR2 sequences are SGDLS and YYNGEE. V was clipped by 0 bases and J by 5 bases, with 15 bases between them. CDR3 DNA: TGTGCCAGCAGCGTAGGCTTTTCTAGAACCAACGAGCAGTACTTC. Protein product: CASSVGFSRTNEQYF.

This chain's CDR3 is CAVGGPQSSGNTIYF. CDR3 nucleotide sequence: TGTGCCGTAGGGGGACCGCAGAGCTCTGGAAACACCATATATTTT. This chain joins TRBV5-4 and TRBJ1-3, with D perhaps matching TRBD1 (6 bases). CDR1 SGHNT and CDR2 YYREEE come from the germline V gene (reference sequence). The CDR3 extends over 15 amino acids. V lost 10 bases, J lost 0 bases, and 17 bases lay in between. Based on the CDR3 plus reference TRBV5-4 and TRBJ1-3, the full variable domain is ETGVTQSPTHLIKTRGQQVTLRCSSQSGHNTVSWYQQALGQGPQFIFQYYREEENGRGNFPPRFSGLQFPNYSSELNVNALELDDSALYLCAVGGPQSSGNTIYFGEGSWLTVV.